Below are 6 T cell receptor beta chains sequenced from a single sample in a study of PD-1 blockade in classical Hodgkin lymphoma. TCRdb's copy holds only in-frame clones and misses some; the assay was immunoSEQ multiplex PCR. The sample consists of about 21,000 clones, around 94% of them appearing once. The time point denotes: newly diagnosed, previously untreated cHL patient sample. Sample: peripheral blood mononuclear cells (PBMCs). The origin of the receptors is a human donor with classical Hodgkin lymphoma.

The chain is built from TRBV9 and TRBJ2-3; 8 bases match TRBD2. Unmatched junction bases numbered 3, after V lost 0 bases and J lost 0 bases. The germline V gene encodes CDR1 SGDLS and CDR2 YYNGEE. The CDR3 length is 16 residues. The CDR3 DNA sequence: TGTGCCAGCAGCGTAGGCGTAGCGGGGAGCACAGATACGCAGTATTTT. As protein: CASSVGVAGSTDTQYF.

The J gene is TRBJ1-1, the V gene TRBV6-6; 9 bases match TRBD1. V lost 4 bases to trimming and J lost 4 bases; unmatched junction nucleotides: 7. The CDR3 spans 15 residues. Per the germline V gene, CDR1 is MNHNY and CDR2 is SVGAGI (reference sequence). The CDR3 is CASSCPGQGSTEAFF. As DNA, the CDR3 is TGTGCCAGCAGTTGCCCGGGACAGGGTAGCACTGAAGCTTTCTTT.

The chain carries TRBV7-2 and TRBJ2-5; no firm D call. Per germline, CDR1 SGHTA and CDR2 FQGNSA. The germline V and J ends were trimmed by 2 bases and 6 bases, with 4 bases remaining between them. The CDR3 length is 11 residues. The CDR3 DNA sequence: TGTGCCAGCAGCTTAATCCAGACCCAGTACTTC. Translation gives CASSLIQTQYF.

CDR3 DNA: TGTGCCAGCAGCCCACCGGGGCCGAGCTCCTACAATGAGCAGTTCTTC. It codes for CASSPPGPSSYNEQFF. This rearrangement joins TRBV7-7 to TRBJ2-1; D may be TRBD1 or TRBD2 (5 bases each). The CDR3 has 16 residues. Germline CDR1 is SSHAT and CDR2 is FNYEAQ (reference sequence). V lost 5 bases, J lost 0 bases, and 14 bases lay in between.

The chain carries TRBV25-1 and TRBJ2-2; D is unresolved. The V end was cut by 2 bases, the J end by 0 bases, with 10 bases between. Germline CDR1 MGHDK, CDR2 SYGVNS. This CDR3 comprises 16 residues. The chain's CDR3 is CASSEPAHSNTGELFF. The CDR3 region has the DNA TGTGCCAGCAGTGAACCGGCGCACTCGAACACCGGGGAGCTGTTTTTT.

Comments on this clone: Sequence at one end of the junction differs from germline and may be a read error. V and J are TRBV7-2 and TRBJ2-6; tentatively, D is TRBD2 (6 bases). This CDR3 is built from 12 residues. CDR1 is SGHTA and CDR2 is FQGNSA in the germline V gene. CDR3: CGGSSGANVLTF. The CDR3, as DNA: TGCGGGGGTTCCTCTGGGGCCAACGTCCTGACTTTC.